Here is one TCR beta chain with its context. Its antigen is undetermined. Assay: immunoSEQ multiplex PCR; the TCRdb copy retains only in-frame clones and omits some. The sample contains around 24,000 clones, about 76% of which appear only once. The data originate from a study of vaccination effects on CD4 cells after COVID-19. Antigen-specific CD4+ T cells were first expanded with viral peptide pools by the ViraFEST assay and only then sequenced. Following culture for around 10 days, CD4+ T cells were isolated. All vaccine recipients tested negative for nucleocapsid antibodies and had never contracted SARS-CoV-2 infection. The researchers cultured approximately 2.1 million PBMC per well with roughly 11 IU/ml IL-2 and 9.5 to 10 ug/ml peptides. Researchers swapped half the medium for IL-2 medium on both days 3 and 7. The CDR3 is 13 residues long. Germline values: CDR1 SGDLS, CDR2 YYNGEE. Trimming removed 3 bases from V and 8 bases from J; junction bases left unmatched: 1.

Broader study findings: Vaccine-induced clones in healthy vaccinees cross-reacted with common cold coronaviruses in only 1 of 255 cases. At late timepoints after vaccination, vaccine- and infection-induced clones shrank markedly.

The chain has TRBV9 and TRBJ1-4; 10 bases are shared with TRBD1. Here the sequenced sample was CD4+ T cells from PBMCs cultured with SARS-CoV-2 spike peptides, taken before COVID-19 vaccination. This receptor was taken from a human donor who received a COVID-19 vaccine. Written as DNA, the CDR3 is TGTGCCAGCAGCGCGGGACAGGGGGAAAAACTGTTTTTT. The encoded protein is CASSAGQGEKLFF.